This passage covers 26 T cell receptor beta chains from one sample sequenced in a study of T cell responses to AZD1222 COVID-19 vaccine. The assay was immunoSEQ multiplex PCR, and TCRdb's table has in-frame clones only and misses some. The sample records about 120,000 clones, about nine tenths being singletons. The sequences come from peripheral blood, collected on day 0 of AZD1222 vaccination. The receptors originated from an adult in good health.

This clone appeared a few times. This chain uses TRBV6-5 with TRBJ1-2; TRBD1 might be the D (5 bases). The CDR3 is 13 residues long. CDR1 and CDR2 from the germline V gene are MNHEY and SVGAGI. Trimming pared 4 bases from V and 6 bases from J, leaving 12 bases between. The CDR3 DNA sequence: TGTGCCAGCAGTTCAGGGATAGAGAATGGCTACACCTTC. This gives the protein CASSSGIENGYTF.

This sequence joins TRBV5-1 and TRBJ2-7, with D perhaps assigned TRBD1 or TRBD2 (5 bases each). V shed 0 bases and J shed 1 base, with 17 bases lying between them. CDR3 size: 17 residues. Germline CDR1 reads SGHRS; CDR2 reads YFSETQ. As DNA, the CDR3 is TGCGCCAGCAGCTTGGTCGTGAACGTGGGACCATCCTACGAGCAGTACTTC. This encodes CASSLVVNVGPSYEQYF.

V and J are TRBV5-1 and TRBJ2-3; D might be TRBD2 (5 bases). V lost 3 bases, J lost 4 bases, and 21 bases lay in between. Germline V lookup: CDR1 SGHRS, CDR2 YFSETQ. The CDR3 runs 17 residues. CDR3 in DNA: TGCGCCAGCAGCTCCAGTCTTGGAGGACCCATTTCAGATACGCAGTATTTT. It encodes CASSSSLGGPISDTQYF. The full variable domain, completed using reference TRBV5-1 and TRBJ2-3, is KAGVTQTPRYLIKTRGQQVTLSCSPISGHRSVSWYQQTPGQGLQFLFEYFSETQRNKGNFPGRFSGRQFSNSRSEMNVSTLELGDSALYLCASSSSLGGPISDTQYFGPGTRLTVL.

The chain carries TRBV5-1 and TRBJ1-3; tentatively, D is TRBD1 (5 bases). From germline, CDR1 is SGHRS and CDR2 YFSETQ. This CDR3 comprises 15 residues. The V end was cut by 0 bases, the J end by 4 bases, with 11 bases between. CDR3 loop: CASSLDGAQGNTIYF. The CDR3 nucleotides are TGCGCCAGCAGCTTGGATGGGGCGCAAGGAAACACCATATATTTT.

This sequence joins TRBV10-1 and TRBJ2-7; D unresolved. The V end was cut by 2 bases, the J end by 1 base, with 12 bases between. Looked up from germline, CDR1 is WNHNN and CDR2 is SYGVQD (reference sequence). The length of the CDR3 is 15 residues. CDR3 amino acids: CASSERQASSYEQYF. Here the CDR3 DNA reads TGCGCCAGCAGTGAGCGTCAGGCCTCTTCCTACGAGCAGTACTTC.

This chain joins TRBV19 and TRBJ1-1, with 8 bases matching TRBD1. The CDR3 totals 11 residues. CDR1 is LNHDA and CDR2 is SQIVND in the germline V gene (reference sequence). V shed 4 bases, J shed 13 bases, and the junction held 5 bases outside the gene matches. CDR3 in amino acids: CASSRTGGVFF. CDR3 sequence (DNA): TGTGCCAGTAGTAGAACAGGGGGGGTTTTCTTT.

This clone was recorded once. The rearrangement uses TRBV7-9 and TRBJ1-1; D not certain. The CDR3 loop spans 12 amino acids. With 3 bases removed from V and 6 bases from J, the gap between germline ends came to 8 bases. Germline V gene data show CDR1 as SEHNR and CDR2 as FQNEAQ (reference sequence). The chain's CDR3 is CASSFLGAEAFF. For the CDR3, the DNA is TGTGCCAGCAGCTTTTTGGGAGCTGAAGCTTTCTTT.

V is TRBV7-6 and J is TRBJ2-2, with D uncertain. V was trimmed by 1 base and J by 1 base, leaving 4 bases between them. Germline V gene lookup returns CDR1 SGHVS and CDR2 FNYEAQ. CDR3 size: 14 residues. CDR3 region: CASSLVQNTGELFF. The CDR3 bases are TGTGCCAGCAGCTTAGTGCAGAACACCGGGGAGCTGTTTTTT. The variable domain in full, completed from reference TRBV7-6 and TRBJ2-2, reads GAGVSQSPRYKVTKRGQDVALRCDPISGHVSLYWYRQALGQGPEFLTYFNYEAQQDKSGLPNDRFSAERPEGSISTLTIQRTEQRDSAMYRCASSLVQNTGELFFGEGSRLTVL.

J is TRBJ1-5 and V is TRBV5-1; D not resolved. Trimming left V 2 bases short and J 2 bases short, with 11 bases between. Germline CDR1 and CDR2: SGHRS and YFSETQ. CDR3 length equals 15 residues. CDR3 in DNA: TGCGCCAGCAGCTTTGATGGGGTAGGCAATCAGCCCCAGCATTTT. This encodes CASSFDGVGNQPQHF.

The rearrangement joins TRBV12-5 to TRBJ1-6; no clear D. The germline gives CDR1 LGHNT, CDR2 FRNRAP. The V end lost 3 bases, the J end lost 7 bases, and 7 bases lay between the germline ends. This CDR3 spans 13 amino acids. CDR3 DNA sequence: TGTGCTAGTGGTTTAGGACCCAATTCACCCCTCCACTTT. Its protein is CASGLGPNSPLHF.

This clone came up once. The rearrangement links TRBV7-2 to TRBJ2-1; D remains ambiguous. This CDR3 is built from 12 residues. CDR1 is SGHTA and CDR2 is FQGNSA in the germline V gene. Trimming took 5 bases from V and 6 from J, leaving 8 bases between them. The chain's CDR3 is CASSHPSNEQFF. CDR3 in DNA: TGTGCCAGCAGCCACCCTAGCAATGAGCAGTTCTTC.

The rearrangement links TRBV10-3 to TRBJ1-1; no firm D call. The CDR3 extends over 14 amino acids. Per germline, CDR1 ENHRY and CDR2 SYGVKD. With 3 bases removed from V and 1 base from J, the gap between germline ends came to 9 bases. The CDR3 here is CAISERVGNTEAFF. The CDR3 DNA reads TGTGCCATCAGTGAAAGGGTTGGGAACACTGAAGCTTTCTTT.

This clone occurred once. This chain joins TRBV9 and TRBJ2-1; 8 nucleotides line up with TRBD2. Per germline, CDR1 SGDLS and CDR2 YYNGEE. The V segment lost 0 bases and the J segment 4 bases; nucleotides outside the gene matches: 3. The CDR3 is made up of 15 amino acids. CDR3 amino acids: CASSVGTSSYNEQFF. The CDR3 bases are TGTGCCAGCAGCGTAGGGACTAGCTCTTACAATGAGCAGTTCTTC.

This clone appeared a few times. CDR3: CASAGTGTYEQYF. CDR3 in DNA: TGTGCCAGTGCCGGGACAGGGACCTACGAGCAGTACTTC. The chain uses TRBV19 and TRBJ2-7; 9 nucleotides agree with TRBD1. The junction had 4 bases not matched to a gene; V was cut back by 8 bases and J by 2 bases. The CDR3 length is 13 residues. Germline assignment: CDR1 LNHDA and CDR2 SQIVND (reference sequence).

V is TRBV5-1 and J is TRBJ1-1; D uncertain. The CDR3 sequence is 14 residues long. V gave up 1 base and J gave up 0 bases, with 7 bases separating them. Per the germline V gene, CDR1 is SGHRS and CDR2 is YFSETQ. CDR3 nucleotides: TGCGCCAGCAGCTTGCCAGAAGTGAACACTGAAGCTTTCTTT. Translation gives CASSLPEVNTEAFF.

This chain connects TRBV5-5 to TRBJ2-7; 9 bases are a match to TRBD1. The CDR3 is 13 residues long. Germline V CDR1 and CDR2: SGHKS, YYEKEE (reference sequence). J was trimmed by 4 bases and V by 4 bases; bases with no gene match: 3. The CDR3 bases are TGTGCCAGCAGCGCCGGGACAGGGTACGAGCAGTACTTC. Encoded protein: CASSAGTGYEQYF.

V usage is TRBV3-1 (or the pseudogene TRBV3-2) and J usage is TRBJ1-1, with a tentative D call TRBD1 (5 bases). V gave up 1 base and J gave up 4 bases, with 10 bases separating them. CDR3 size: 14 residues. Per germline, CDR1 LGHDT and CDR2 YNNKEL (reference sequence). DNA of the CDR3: TGTGCCAGCAGCCAAGGAAGGGGTCGCACTGAAGCTTTCTTT. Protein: CASSQGRGRTEAFF.

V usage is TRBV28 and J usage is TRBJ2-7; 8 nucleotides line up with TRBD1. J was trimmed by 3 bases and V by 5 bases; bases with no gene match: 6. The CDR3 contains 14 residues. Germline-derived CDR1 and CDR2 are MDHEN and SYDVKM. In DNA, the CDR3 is TGTGCCAGCAGTCCGGGGACAGGCTTCTACGAGCAGTACTTC. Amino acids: CASSPGTGFYEQYF.

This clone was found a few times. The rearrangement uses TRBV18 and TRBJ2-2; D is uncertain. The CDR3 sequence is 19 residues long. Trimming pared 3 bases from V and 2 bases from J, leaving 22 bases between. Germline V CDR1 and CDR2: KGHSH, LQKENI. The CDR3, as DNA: TGTGCCAGCTCACCTAAGCCCCTTGGGTCTGCGGCCAACACCGGGGAGCTGTTTTTT. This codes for CASSPKPLGSAANTGELFF.

The CDR3 protein is CASSPIDRANTEAFF. In DNA form, the CDR3 reads TGTGCCAGCAGCCCTATAGACAGGGCTAACACTGAAGCTTTCTTT. This chain connects TRBV4-2 to TRBJ1-1, with 7 bases lining up with TRBD1. The V gene end was trimmed by 4 bases and the J gene end by 2 bases; junction bases not matched to a gene: 7. Germline V gene data show CDR1 as LGHNA and CDR2 as YNFKEQ. This CDR3 has 15 amino acids.

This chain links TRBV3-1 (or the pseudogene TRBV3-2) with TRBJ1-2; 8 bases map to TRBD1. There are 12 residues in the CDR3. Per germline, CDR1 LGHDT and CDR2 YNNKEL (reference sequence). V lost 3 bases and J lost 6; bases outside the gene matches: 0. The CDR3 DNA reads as TGTGCCAGCAGCCAGACAGGGGATGGCTACACCTTC. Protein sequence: CASSQTGDGYTF.

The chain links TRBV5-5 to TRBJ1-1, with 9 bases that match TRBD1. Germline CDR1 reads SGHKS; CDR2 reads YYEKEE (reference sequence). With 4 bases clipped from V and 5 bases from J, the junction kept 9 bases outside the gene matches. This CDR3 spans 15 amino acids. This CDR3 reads CASSARDRVTTEAFF. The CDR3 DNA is TGTGCCAGCAGCGCACGGGACAGGGTAACGACTGAAGCTTTCTTT.

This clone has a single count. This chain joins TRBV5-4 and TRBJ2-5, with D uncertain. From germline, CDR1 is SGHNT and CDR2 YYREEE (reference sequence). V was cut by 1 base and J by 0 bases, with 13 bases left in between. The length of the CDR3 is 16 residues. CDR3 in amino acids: CASSLPRRGDQETQYF. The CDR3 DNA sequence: TGTGCCAGCAGCTTGCCCCGGCGAGGCGACCAAGAGACCCAGTACTTC.

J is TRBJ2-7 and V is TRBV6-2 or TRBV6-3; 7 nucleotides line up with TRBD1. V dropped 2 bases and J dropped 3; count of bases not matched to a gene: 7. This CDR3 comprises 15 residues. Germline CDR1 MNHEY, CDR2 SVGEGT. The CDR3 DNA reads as TGTGCCAGCAGTTACAAACAGGGGTCCATCTACGAGCAGTACTTC. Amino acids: CASSYKQGSIYEQYF.

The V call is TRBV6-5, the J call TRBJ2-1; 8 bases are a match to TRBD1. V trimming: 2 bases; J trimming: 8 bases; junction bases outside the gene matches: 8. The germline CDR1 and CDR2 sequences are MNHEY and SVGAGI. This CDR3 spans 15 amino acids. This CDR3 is CASSYARTGWDEQFF. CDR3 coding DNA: TGTGCCAGCAGTTACGCCCGGACAGGGTGGGATGAGCAGTTCTTC.

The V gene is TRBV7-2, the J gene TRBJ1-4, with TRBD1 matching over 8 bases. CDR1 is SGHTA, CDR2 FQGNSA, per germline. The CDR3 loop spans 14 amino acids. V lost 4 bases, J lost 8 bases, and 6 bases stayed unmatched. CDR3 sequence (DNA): TGTGCCAGCAGCTCCGGGACAGGAAGGGAAAAACTGTTTTTT. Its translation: CASSSGTGREKLFF.